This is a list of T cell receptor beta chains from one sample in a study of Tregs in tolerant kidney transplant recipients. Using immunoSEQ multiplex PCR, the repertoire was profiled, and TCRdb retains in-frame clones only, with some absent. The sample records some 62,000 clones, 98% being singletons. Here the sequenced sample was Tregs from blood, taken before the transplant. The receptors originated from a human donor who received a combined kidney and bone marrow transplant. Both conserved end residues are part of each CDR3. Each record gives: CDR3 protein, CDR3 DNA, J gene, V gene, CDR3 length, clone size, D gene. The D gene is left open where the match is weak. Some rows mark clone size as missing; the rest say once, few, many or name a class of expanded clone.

CDR3aa: CSVEDPGGDGYGYTF
CDR3nt: TGCAGCGTTGAAGATCCCGGCGGGGATGGCTATGGCTACACCTTC
j_gene: TRBJ1-2
v_gene: TRBV29-1
len: 15
abundance: NA
d_gene: NA

CDR3aa: CASSPGTSGSREQFF
CDR3nt: TGTGCCAGCAGCCCCGGGACTAGCGGGAGCCGGGAGCAGTTCTTC
j_gene: TRBJ2-1
v_gene: TRBV7-3
len: 15
abundance: NA
d_gene: TRBD2

CDR3aa: CSVEGTIAGGYNEQFF
CDR3nt: TGCAGCGTTGAAGGCACGATAGCGGGAGGGTACAATGAGCAGTTCTTC
j_gene: TRBJ2-1
v_gene: TRBV29-1
len: 16
abundance: NA
d_gene: TRBD2

CDR3aa: CASSDGQLNTEAFF
CDR3nt: TGTGCCAGCAGCGACGGACAGTTGAACACTGAAGCTTTCTTT
j_gene: TRBJ1-1
v_gene: TRBV5-6
len: 14
abundance: NA
d_gene: NA

CDR3aa: CASSPILAGGRNTGELFF
CDR3nt: TGTGCCAGCTCACCCATACTAGCGGGAGGACGAAACACCGGGGAGCTGTTTTTT
j_gene: TRBJ2-2
v_gene: TRBV18
len: 18
abundance: NA
d_gene: TRBD2

CDR3aa: CAWSLRVEQFF
CDR3nt: TGTGCCTGGAGTCTCCGGGTTGAGCAGTTCTTC
j_gene: TRBJ2-1
v_gene: TRBV30
len: 11
abundance: NA
d_gene: NA

CDR3aa: CASRPRANGNEQFF
CDR3nt: TGTGCCAGCAGACCGCGGGCGAATGGAAATGAGCAGTTCTTC
j_gene: TRBJ2-1
v_gene: TRBV27
len: 14
abundance: NA
d_gene: NA

CDR3aa: CASSRTDGIWAYEQYF
CDR3nt: TGTGCCAGCAGCCGCACAGACGGTATTTGGGCCTACGAGCAGTACTTC
j_gene: TRBJ2-7
v_gene: TRBV5-8
len: 16
abundance: NA
d_gene: NA

CDR3aa: CASRKGQSNYGYTF
CDR3nt: TGTGCCAGCAGGAAGGGACAGTCTAACTATGGCTACACCTTC
j_gene: TRBJ1-2
v_gene: TRBV2
len: 14
abundance: NA
d_gene: TRBD1

CDR3aa: CAISESFQGSTEAFF
CDR3nt: TGTGCCATCAGTGAGTCGTTCCAGGGGAGCACTGAAGCTTTCTTT
j_gene: TRBJ1-1
v_gene: TRBV10-3
len: 15
abundance: NA
d_gene: NA

CDR3aa: CASSPERRTDTQYF
CDR3nt: TGCGCCAGCAGCCCAGAGAGGAGAACAGATACGCAGTATTTT
j_gene: TRBJ2-3
v_gene: TRBV5-1
len: 14
abundance: NA
d_gene: NA

CDR3aa: CAISHRDRVYNEQFF
CDR3nt: TGTGCCATCAGCCACCGGGACAGGGTGTACAATGAGCAGTTCTTC
j_gene: TRBJ2-1
v_gene: TRBV10-3
len: 15
abundance: NA
d_gene: TRBD1

CDR3aa: CASSVSPGGIEAFF
CDR3nt: TGTGCCAGCAGCGTATCGCCAGGGGGTATTGAAGCTTTCTTT
j_gene: TRBJ1-1
v_gene: TRBV9
len: 14
abundance: NA
d_gene: TRBD1

CDR3aa: CASSSSRGEDTQYF
CDR3nt: TGTGCCAGCAGCTCAAGTCGGGGAGAAGATACGCAGTATTTT
j_gene: TRBJ2-3
v_gene: TRBV5-6
len: 14
abundance: NA
d_gene: NA

CDR3aa: CASSLVGAGGHETQYF
CDR3nt: TGCGCCAGCAGCTTGGTAGGCGCAGGGGGCCACGAGACCCAGTACTTC
j_gene: TRBJ2-5
v_gene: TRBV5-1
len: 16
abundance: NA
d_gene: TRBD1

CDR3aa: CASSRGDYGYTF
CDR3nt: TGTGCCAGCAGCCGCGGGGACTATGGCTACACCTTC
j_gene: TRBJ1-2
v_gene: TRBV2
len: 12
abundance: NA
d_gene: NA

CDR3aa: CASSYSINRPWIGYTF
CDR3nt: TGTGCCAGCAGTTACTCGATTAACAGGCCGTGGATTGGCTACACCTTC
j_gene: TRBJ1-2
v_gene: TRBV6-5
len: 16
abundance: NA
d_gene: NA

CDR3aa: CASDRDRVKAFF
CDR3nt: TGTGCCAGTGACCGGGACAGGGTTAAAGCTTTCTTT
j_gene: TRBJ1-1
v_gene: TRBV28
len: 12
abundance: NA
d_gene: TRBD1

CDR3aa: CAWSGTATDQPQHF
CDR3nt: TGTGCCTGGAGTGGGACAGCAACCGATCAGCCCCAGCATTTT
j_gene: TRBJ1-5
v_gene: TRBV30
len: 14
abundance: NA
d_gene: NA

CDR3aa: CASSLLGPQMGQGPYNEQFF
CDR3nt: TGTGCCAGCAGTTTATTGGGGCCCCAGATGGGACAGGGACCGTACAATGAGCAGTTCTTC
j_gene: TRBJ2-1
v_gene: TRBV28
len: 20
abundance: NA
d_gene: TRBD1

CDR3aa: CASSPRLRTATYEQYF
CDR3nt: TGTGCCAGCAGTCCACGGCTAAGGACAGCGACCTACGAGCAGTACTTC
j_gene: TRBJ2-7
v_gene: TRBV27
len: 16
abundance: NA
d_gene: NA

CDR3aa: CASTKGTGSYEQYF
CDR3nt: TGTGCCAGCACAAAAGGGACAGGCTCCTACGAGCAGTACTTC
j_gene: TRBJ2-7
v_gene: TRBV2
len: 14
abundance: NA
d_gene: TRBD1

CDR3aa: CASSPYRGRGTDTQYF
CDR3nt: TGTGCCAGCAGTCCCTATCGGGGGAGGGGAACGGATACGCAGTATTTT
j_gene: TRBJ2-3
v_gene: TRBV28
len: 16
abundance: once
d_gene: TRBD2

CDR3aa: CASSLQETQYF
CDR3nt: TGCGCCAGCAGCCTACAAGAGACCCAGTACTTC
j_gene: TRBJ2-5
v_gene: TRBV5-1
len: 11
abundance: NA
d_gene: NA

CDR3aa: CASSQRGGFTIREQYF
CDR3nt: TGTGCCAGCAGCCAGAGGGGGGGGTTCACGATCCGCGAGCAGTACTTC
j_gene: TRBJ2-7
v_gene: TRBV7-2
len: 16
abundance: NA
d_gene: NA

CDR3aa: CASLKTENTEAFF
CDR3nt: TGTGCCAGCCTCAAAACAGAGAACACTGAAGCTTTCTTT
j_gene: TRBJ1-1
v_gene: TRBV6-6
len: 13
abundance: NA
d_gene: NA

CDR3aa: CASSQQGSTDTQYF
CDR3nt: TGTGCCAGCAGCCAACAGGGGAGCACAGATACGCAGTATTTT
j_gene: TRBJ2-3
v_gene: TRBV7-2
len: 14
abundance: NA
d_gene: TRBD1

CDR3aa: CASSGRGGEETQYF
CDR3nt: TGTGCCAGCAGCGGAAGGGGAGGGGAAGAGACCCAGTACTTC
j_gene: TRBJ2-5
v_gene: TRBV2
len: 14
abundance: NA
d_gene: TRBD2

CDR3aa: CASSLAGGNTEAFF
CDR3nt: TGTGCCAGCAGCTTGGCAGGGGGGAACACTGAAGCTTTCTTT
j_gene: TRBJ1-1
v_gene: TRBV7-3
len: 14
abundance: NA
d_gene: TRBD1

CDR3aa: CASSLVLGRGTNEKLFF
CDR3nt: TGTGCCAGCAGTTTAGTATTGGGAAGGGGAACTAATGAAAAACTGTTTTTT
j_gene: TRBJ1-4
v_gene: TRBV27
len: 17
abundance: NA
d_gene: NA

CDR3aa: CAWSGGGGLDEQFF
CDR3nt: TGTGCCTGGAGTGGTGGCGGGGGGTTGGATGAGCAGTTCTTC
j_gene: TRBJ2-1
v_gene: TRBV30
len: 14
abundance: NA
d_gene: TRBD2

CDR3aa: CASRKMGLQLQYF
CDR3nt: TGTGCCAGCAGGAAAATGGGCCTCCAGCTTCAGTATTTT
j_gene: TRBJ2-3
v_gene: TRBV11-2
len: 13
abundance: NA
d_gene: NA

CDR3aa: CASSSLGRGDTGELFF
CDR3nt: TGTGCCAGCAGCTCTCTAGGGCGGGGGGACACCGGGGAGCTGTTTTTT
j_gene: TRBJ2-2
v_gene: TRBV5-6
len: 16
abundance: NA
d_gene: TRBD2

CDR3aa: CASTERGWGNQPQHF
CDR3nt: TGTGCCAGCACCGAAAGGGGTTGGGGCAATCAGCCCCAGCATTTT
j_gene: TRBJ1-5
v_gene: TRBV6-6
len: 15
abundance: few
d_gene: NA

CDR3aa: CASSLRTETHYTF
CDR3nt: TGCGCCAGCAGCCTCCGGACAGAGACCCACTACACCTTC
j_gene: TRBJ1-2
v_gene: TRBV4-1
len: 13
abundance: NA
d_gene: NA

CDR3aa: CASSQDRLYGYTF
CDR3nt: TGTGCCAGCAGCCAAGACAGGCTCTATGGCTACACCTTC
j_gene: TRBJ1-2
v_gene: TRBV4-2
len: 13
abundance: NA
d_gene: NA

CDR3aa: CASSPSGTALGGTQYF
CDR3nt: TGTGCCAGCAGTCCCTCCGGGACAGCGCTTGGTGGTACGCAGTATTTT
j_gene: TRBJ2-3
v_gene: TRBV27
len: 16
abundance: NA
d_gene: TRBD1

CDR3aa: CASSLRYEQYF
CDR3nt: TGTGCCAGCAGCCTCCGTTACGAGCAGTACTTC
j_gene: TRBJ2-7
v_gene: TRBV7-9
len: 11
abundance: NA
d_gene: NA

CDR3aa: CASSSRKETQYF
CDR3nt: TGTGCCAGCAGCTCCAGGAAAGAGACCCAGTACTTC
j_gene: TRBJ2-5
v_gene: TRBV4-2
len: 12
abundance: NA
d_gene: NA

CDR3aa: CASSDRRSSGNTIYF
CDR3nt: TGTGCCAGCTCGGACAGGCGGAGCTCTGGAAACACCATATATTTT
j_gene: TRBJ1-3
v_gene: TRBV18
len: 15
abundance: NA
d_gene: TRBD1

CDR3aa: CAWSRGRGTEAFF
CDR3nt: TGTGCCTGGAGTCGGGGCAGGGGGACTGAAGCTTTCTTT
j_gene: TRBJ1-1
v_gene: TRBV30
len: 13
abundance: NA
d_gene: TRBD1

CDR3aa: CASRDRLNTEAFF
CDR3nt: TGCGCCAGCAGGGACAGGTTGAACACTGAAGCTTTCTTT
j_gene: TRBJ1-1
v_gene: TRBV5-1
len: 13
abundance: once
d_gene: TRBD1

CDR3aa: CASSLNRGRFLPRPQHF
CDR3nt: TGTGCCAGCAGCTTAAACAGGGGGAGATTTTTGCCGAGGCCCCAGCATTTT
j_gene: TRBJ1-5
v_gene: TRBV7-2
len: 17
abundance: once
d_gene: TRBD1

CDR3aa: CASSDQQGNTIYF
CDR3nt: TGTGCCAGCAGCGATCAACAGGGAAACACCATATATTTT
j_gene: TRBJ1-3
v_gene: TRBV9
len: 13
abundance: NA
d_gene: NA

CDR3aa: CASSPGGKGMNTEAFF
CDR3nt: TGTGCCAGCAGCCCAGGAGGCAAGGGCATGAACACTGAAGCTTTCTTT
j_gene: TRBJ1-1
v_gene: TRBV21-1
len: 16
abundance: NA
d_gene: NA

CDR3aa: CASSSRTSGSYEQYF
CDR3nt: TGTGCCAGCAGCTCCAGGACTAGCGGCTCCTACGAGCAGTACTTC
j_gene: TRBJ2-7
v_gene: TRBV7-8
len: 15
abundance: once
d_gene: TRBD2

CDR3aa: CASGQGEQYF
CDR3nt: TGTGCCAGCGGACAGGGCGAGCAGTACTTC
j_gene: TRBJ2-7
v_gene: TRBV6-6
len: 10
abundance: NA
d_gene: TRBD1

CDR3aa: CASRRPSGGAVDTQYF
CDR3nt: TGCGCCAGCAGGCGACCTAGCGGGGGGGCGGTAGATACGCAGTATTTT
j_gene: TRBJ2-3
v_gene: TRBV23-1
len: 16
abundance: NA
d_gene: TRBD2

CDR3aa: CASRVDREKYEQFF
CDR3nt: TGTGCCAGCAGGGTAGACCGGGAAAAGTATGAGCAGTTCTTC
j_gene: TRBJ2-1
v_gene: TRBV7-3
len: 14
abundance: NA
d_gene: NA